Below are 19 T cell receptor beta chains sequenced from a single sample in a study of blood T cell repertoires in COVID-19. Profiled with immunoSEQ multiplex PCR; TCRdb holds only in-frame clones, not every one. The sample holds some 26,000 clones, 85% to 90% seen once. Material: peripheral blood. The receptor set was obtained from a man aged 70 or older with active COVID-19.

The V and J genes are TRBV13 and TRBJ2-1; D is ambiguous. The V and J ends lost 5 bases and 4 bases respectively, with 6 bases between them. This CDR3 comprises 12 residues. Per the germline V gene, CDR1 is PRHDT and CDR2 is FYEKMQ (reference sequence). CDR3 region: CASSPEYNEQFF. The CDR3 DNA reads as TGTGCCAGCAGCCCTGAGTACAATGAGCAGTTCTTC.

The J gene is TRBJ2-2, the V gene TRBV29-1, with no clear D. The CDR3 runs to 14 residues. Trimming pared 7 bases from V and 4 bases from J, leaving 16 bases between. The V gene's germline CDR1 is SQVTM and CDR2 ANQGSEA. The CDR3 bases are TGCAGCGCCGCGGTAACGGGTGGCACCGGGGAGCTGTTTTTT. It translates to CSAAVTGGTGELFF.

This CDR3 reads CASSQESGGVRAETQYF. CDR3 nucleotides: TGCGCCAGCAGCCAAGAGTCAGGAGGGGTACGGGCGGAGACCCAGTACTTC. The rearrangement joins TRBV4-1 to TRBJ2-5; D perhaps matches TRBD2 (6 bases). The CDR3 covers 17 residues. Deletions cut 0 bases from V and 5 bases from J, with 19 bases between. The V gene's germline CDR1 is MGHRA and CDR2 YSYEKL.

The genes are TRBV28 and TRBJ1-1; 7 bases map to TRBD1. V dropped 3 bases and J dropped 7; count of bases not matched to a gene: 5. The germline CDR1 and CDR2 sequences are MDHEN and SYDVKM. This CDR3 region has 13 residues. The DNA for the CDR3 is TGTGCCAGCAGTTTCCTGGGACAGAGTGAAGCTTTCTTT. Translated, it gives CASSFLGQSEAFF.

The chain combines TRBV28 with TRBJ1-1, with TRBD1 identical over 8 bases. Looked up from germline, CDR1 is MDHEN and CDR2 is SYDVKM. The CDR3 extends over 15 amino acids. Trimming took 1 base from V and 6 from J; bases not matched to a gene: 7. The CDR3 DNA reads as TGTGCCAGCAGTTTATATCGGACAGGGTTGCCTGAAGCTTTCTTT. Its translation is CASSLYRTGLPEAFF.

The CDR3 protein is CASSFQDRGVYEQYF. In DNA, the CDR3 is TGTGCCAGCAGTTTCCAGGACAGGGGGGTTTACGAGCAGTACTTC. This chain joins TRBV27 and TRBJ2-7, with TRBD1 matching 10 bases. The CDR3 spans 15 residues. The V gene's germline CDR1 is MNHEY and CDR2 SMNVEV (reference sequence). The V and J ends lost 3 bases and 4 bases, in that order; junction bases with no gene match: 6.

This chain connects TRBV9 to TRBJ1-5, with D hard to call. This CDR3 is 14 amino acids long. V gave up 0 bases and J gave up 6 bases, with 10 bases separating them. The germline CDR1 and CDR2 sequences are SGDLS and YYNGEE. The CDR3 protein is CASSVGGSTQPQHF. DNA of the CDR3: TGTGCCAGCAGCGTAGGAGGGTCTACTCAGCCCCAGCATTTT.

The chain uses TRBV11-3 and TRBJ2-1, with a weak D call TRBD1 (6 bases). CDR1 and CDR2 from the germline V gene are SGHNT and YENEEA. V lost 3 bases and J lost 12, with 18 bases in between. The CDR3 loop spans 14 amino acids. CDR3 sequence (DNA): TGTGCCAGCAGCTTGGGGGCAGGGGCACCCGTGCAGTTCTTC. Its translation: CASSLGAGAPVQFF. Using reference TRBV11-3 and TRBJ2-1 for the parts outside the CDR3, the full variable domain is EAGVVQSPRYKIIEKKQPVAFWCNPISGHNTLYWYLQNLGQGPELLIRYENEEAVDDSQLPKDRFSAERLKGVDSTLKIQPAELGDSAVYLCASSLGAGAPVQFFGPGTRLTVL.

The chain couples TRBV6-5 to TRBJ1-4; a possible D gene is TRBD1 (6 bases). This CDR3 is 16 amino acids long. Trimming left V 0 bases short and J 5 bases short, with 13 bases between. Germline assignment: CDR1 MNHEY and CDR2 SVGAGI. CDR3 sequence reads: CASSYSPRQENEKLFF. CDR3 nucleotide sequence: TGTGCCAGCAGTTACTCTCCCCGACAGGAGAATGAAAAACTGTTTTTT.

The chain employs TRBV9 and TRBJ2-7, with TRBD1 as a possible D gene (6 bases). The CDR3 spans 14 residues. Germline V lookup: CDR1 SGDLS, CDR2 YYNGEE. Deletions cut 0 bases from V and 0 bases from J, with 7 bases between. The CDR3 DNA sequence: TGTGCCAGCAGCGTAGGGACAGTCTCCTACGAGCAGTACTTC. Protein: CASSVGTVSYEQYF.

This chain links TRBV28 with TRBJ2-4, with D perhaps TRBD1 (5 bases). CDR1 is MDHEN and CDR2 is SYDVKM in the germline V gene. V was pared by 6 bases and J by 3 bases, with 24 bases between. The CDR3 has 18 amino acids. The DNA for the CDR3 is TGTGCCAGCAGCCCAGGGAAAATGGGTACAAGGTACAAAAACATTCAGTACTTC. Protein sequence: CASSPGKMGTRYKNIQYF.

The chain couples TRBV30 to TRBJ1-3; D is ambiguous. The V end lost 2 bases, the J end lost 10 bases, and 9 bases lay between the germline ends. Germline V gene lookup returns CDR1 GTSNPN and CDR2 SVGIG (reference sequence). The CDR3 sequence is 11 residues long. In DNA form, the CDR3 reads TGTGCCTGGAGTCCCCTAGTGACCATATATTTT. Its translation: CAWSPLVTIYF.

J is TRBJ1-5 and V is TRBV28, with a possible D match to TRBD1 (6 bases). Germline V gives CDR1 MDHEN, CDR2 SYDVKM. V was shortened by 3 bases and J by 3 bases, with 15 bases between the two germline ends. This CDR3 comprises 16 residues. The CDR3 loop is CASSLRGGAPNQPQHF. The CDR3 DNA is TGTGCCAGCAGTTTGAGAGGGGGGGCTCCCAATCAGCCCCAGCATTTT.

V and J are TRBV11-2 and TRBJ2-5; a weak D match, TRBD1 (6 bases). CDR1 is SGHAT and CDR2 is FQNNGV in the germline V gene. The CDR3 has 14 amino acids. V lost 1 base and J 6 bases, leaving 12 bases between the germline ends. The CDR3 DNA follows: TGTGCCAGCAGCTTAGGGAGGACAGAAAAGACCCAGTACTTC. It yields the protein CASSLGRTEKTQYF.

The chain uses TRBV5-4 and TRBJ1-2; D unresolved. V lost 0 bases, J lost 3 bases, and 6 bases lay in between. CDR1 SGHNT and CDR2 YYREEE come from the germline V gene (reference sequence). The CDR3 is 13 amino acids. The CDR3, as DNA: TGTGCCAGCAGCTTGGTAGCTTACTATGGCTACACCTTC. Amino acid sequence: CASSLVAYYGYTF.

This clone was recorded once. V gene TRBV7-9 combines with J gene TRBJ2-2; 7 bases fit TRBD2. The junction had 13 bases not matched to a gene; V was cut back by 8 bases and J by 4 bases. Germline CDR1 and CDR2: SEHNR and FQNEAQ (reference sequence). The CDR3 length is 16 residues. This chain's CDR3 is CASPSWGGIGTGELFF. In DNA form, the CDR3 reads TGTGCCAGCCCCTCTTGGGGGGGAATCGGCACCGGGGAGCTGTTTTTT.

The chain joins TRBV4-2 to TRBJ1-6; D unclear. This CDR3 is 14 amino acids long. Germline lookup yields CDR1 LGHNA and CDR2 YNFKEQ. V shed 0 bases and J shed 9 bases, with 9 bases lying between them. The CDR3 DNA sequence: TGTGCCAGCAGCCAAGATAAGTTCGGTTCACCCCTCCACTTT. It specifies CASSQDKFGSPLHF.

This rearrangement joins TRBV6-6 to TRBJ1-2, with D perhaps matching TRBD1 (6 bases). This CDR3 comprises 15 residues. Deletions cut 6 bases from V and 3 bases from J, with 17 bases between. CDR1 and CDR2 from the germline V gene are MNHNY and SVGAGI (reference sequence). The CDR3 loop reads CASSIVGGIDYGYTF. As DNA, the CDR3 is TGTGCCAGCAGCATCGTTGGGGGCATAGACTATGGCTACACCTTC.

CDR3 residues: CASSEAPLPRTYTGELFF. CDR3 sequence (DNA): TGTGCCAGCAGTGAAGCGCCGTTGCCCCGTACTTACACCGGGGAGCTGTTTTTT. The gene calls are TRBV2 and TRBJ2-2; D unclear. This CDR3 comprises 18 residues. CDR1 and CDR2 from the germline V gene are SNHLY and FYNNEI. The germline V and J ends were trimmed by 0 bases and 3 bases, with 17 bases remaining between them. The complete variable domain, with remaining parts taken from reference TRBV2 and TRBJ2-2, reads EPEVTQTPSHQVTQMGQEVILRCVPISNHLYFYWYRQILGQKVEFLVSFYNNEISEKSEIFDDQFSVERPDGSNFTLKIRSTKLEDSAMYFCASSEAPLPRTYTGELFFGEGSRLTVL.